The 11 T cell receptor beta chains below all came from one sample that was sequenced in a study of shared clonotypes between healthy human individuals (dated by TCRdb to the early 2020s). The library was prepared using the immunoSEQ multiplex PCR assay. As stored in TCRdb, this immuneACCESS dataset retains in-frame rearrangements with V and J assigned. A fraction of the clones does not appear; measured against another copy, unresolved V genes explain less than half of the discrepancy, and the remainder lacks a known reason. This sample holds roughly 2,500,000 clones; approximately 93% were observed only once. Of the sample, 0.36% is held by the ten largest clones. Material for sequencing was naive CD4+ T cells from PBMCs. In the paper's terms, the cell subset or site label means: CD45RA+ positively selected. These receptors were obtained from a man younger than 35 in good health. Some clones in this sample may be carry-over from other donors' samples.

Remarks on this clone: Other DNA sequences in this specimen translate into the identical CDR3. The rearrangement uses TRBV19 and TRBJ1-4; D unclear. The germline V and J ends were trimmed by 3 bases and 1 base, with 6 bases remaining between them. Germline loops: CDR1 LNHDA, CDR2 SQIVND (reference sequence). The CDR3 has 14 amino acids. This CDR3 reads CASSIRGTNEKLFF. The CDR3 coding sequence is TGTGCCAGTAGTATTCGGGGAACTAATGAAAAACTGTTTTTT.

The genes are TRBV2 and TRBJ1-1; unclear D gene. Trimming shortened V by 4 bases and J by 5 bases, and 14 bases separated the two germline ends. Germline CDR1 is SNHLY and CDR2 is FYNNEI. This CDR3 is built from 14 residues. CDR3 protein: CASSVEGGGTEAFF. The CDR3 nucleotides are TGTGCCAGCAGTGTAGAGGGAGGAGGGACTGAAGCTTTCTTT. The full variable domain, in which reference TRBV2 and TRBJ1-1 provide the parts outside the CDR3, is EPEVTQTPSHQVTQMGQEVILRCVPISNHLYFYWYRQILGQKVEFLVSFYNNEISEKSEIFDDQFSVERPDGSNFTLKIRSTKLEDSAMYFCASSVEGGGTEAFFGQGTRLTVV.

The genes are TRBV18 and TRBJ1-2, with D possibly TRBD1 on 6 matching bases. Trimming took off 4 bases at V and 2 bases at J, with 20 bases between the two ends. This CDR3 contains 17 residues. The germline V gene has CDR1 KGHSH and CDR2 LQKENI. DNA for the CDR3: TGTGCCAGCTCACTCTCGATGGTGGGGGCGGTCAACTATGGCTACACCTTC. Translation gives CASSLSMVGAVNYGYTF.

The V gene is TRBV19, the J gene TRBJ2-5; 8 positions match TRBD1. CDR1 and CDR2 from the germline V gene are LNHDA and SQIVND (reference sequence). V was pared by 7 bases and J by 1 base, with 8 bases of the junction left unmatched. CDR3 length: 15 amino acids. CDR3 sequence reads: CASMGHRGFQETQYF. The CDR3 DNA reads TGTGCCAGTATGGGGCACAGGGGGTTCCAAGAGACCCAGTACTTC.

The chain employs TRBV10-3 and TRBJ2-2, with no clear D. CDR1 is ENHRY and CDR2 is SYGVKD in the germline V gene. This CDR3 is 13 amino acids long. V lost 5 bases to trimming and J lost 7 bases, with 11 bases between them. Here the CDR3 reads CAISNNVGGELFF. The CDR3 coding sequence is TGTGCCATCAGTAACAACGTGGGCGGGGAGCTGTTTTTT.

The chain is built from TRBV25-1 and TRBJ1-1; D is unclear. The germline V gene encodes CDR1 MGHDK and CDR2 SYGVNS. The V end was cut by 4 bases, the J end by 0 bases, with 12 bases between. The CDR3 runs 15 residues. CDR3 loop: CASSGSLGMNTEAFF. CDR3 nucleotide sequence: TGTGCCAGCAGTGGGTCACTCGGGATGAACACTGAAGCTTTCTTT.

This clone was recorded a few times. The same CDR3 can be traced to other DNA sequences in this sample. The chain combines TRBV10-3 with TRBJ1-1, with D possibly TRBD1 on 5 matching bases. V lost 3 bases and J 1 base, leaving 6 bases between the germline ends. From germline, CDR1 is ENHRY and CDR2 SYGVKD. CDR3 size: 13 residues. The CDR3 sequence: CAISDRENTEAFF. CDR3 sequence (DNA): TGTGCCATCAGTGACAGGGAGAACACTGAAGCTTTCTTT.

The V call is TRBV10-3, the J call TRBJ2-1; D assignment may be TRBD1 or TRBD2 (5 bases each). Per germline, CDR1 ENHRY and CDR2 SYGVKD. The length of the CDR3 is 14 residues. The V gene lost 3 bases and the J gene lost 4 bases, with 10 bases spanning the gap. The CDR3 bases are TGTGCCATCAGTGATCGGGGCTTTTACAATGAGCAGTTCTTC. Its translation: CAISDRGFYNEQFF.

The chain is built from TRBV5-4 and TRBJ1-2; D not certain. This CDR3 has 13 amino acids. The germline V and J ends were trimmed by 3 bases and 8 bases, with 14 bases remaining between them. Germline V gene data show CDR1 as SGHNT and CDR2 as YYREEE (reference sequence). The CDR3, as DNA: TGTGCCAGCAGCTCCCCCGGGGATAGGGGCTACACCTTC. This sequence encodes CASSSPGDRGYTF.

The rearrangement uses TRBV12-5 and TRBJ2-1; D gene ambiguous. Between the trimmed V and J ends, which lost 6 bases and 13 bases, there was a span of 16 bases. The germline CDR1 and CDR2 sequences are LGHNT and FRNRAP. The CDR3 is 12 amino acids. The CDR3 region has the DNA TGTGCTAGTGGACACCCGACCGGGCGACAGTTCTTC. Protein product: CASGHPTGRQFF.

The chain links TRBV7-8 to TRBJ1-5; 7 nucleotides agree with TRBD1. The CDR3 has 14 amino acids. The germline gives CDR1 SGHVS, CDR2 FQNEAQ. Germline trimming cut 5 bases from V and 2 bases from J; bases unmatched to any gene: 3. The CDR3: CASSTDRGNQPQHF. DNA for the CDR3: TGTGCCAGCAGCACAGACAGGGGCAATCAGCCCCAGCATTTT.